These 4 T cell receptor beta chains were sequenced from one sample in a study of molecular identifiers for immune sequencing clone quantification (dated by TCRdb to the late 2010s). Library method: PCR. TCRdb records NextSeq 500 as the sequencer. TCRdb applied fastp at Q25 and MiXCR to the public reads, then kept only in-frame beta chains. All rows with the same CDR3 protein become a single entry with the most common DNA and genes. The sample table shows approximately 680,000 distinct CDR3 sequences, and around 25% are seen once. The ten largest clones take up about 0.81% of the sample. Sequenced sample: naive CD8+ T cells from blood, with Jurkat cell RNA spiked in. The cell subset or site label corresponds to: FACS-sorted CD8+CD4-CCR7+CD45RA+ naive T cells. These receptors were taken from a human donor in good health. Some libraries in this study had Jurkat cell RNA spiked in.

The rearrangement joins TRBV27 to TRBJ2-2, with 11 bases fitting TRBD2. The CDR3 loop spans 16 amino acids. With 0 bases clipped from V and 6 bases from J, the junction kept 3 bases outside the gene matches. CDR1 and CDR2 from the germline V gene are MNHEY and SMNVEV (reference sequence). This chain's CDR3 is CASSLSSGGAAGELFF. The CDR3 DNA follows: TGTGCCAGCAGTTTATCTAGCGGGGGGGCAGCCGGGGAGCTGTTTTTT.

This clonotype occurred many times. The chain employs TRBV28 and TRBJ2-7; D is uncertain. CDR1 and CDR2 (germline): MDHEN, SYDVKM. With 9 bases removed from V and 6 bases from J, the gap between germline ends came to 12 bases. This CDR3 contains 11 residues. CDR3 in amino acids: CASGVGPEQYF. The CDR3 nucleotides are TGTGCCAGTGGGGTTGGCCCCGAGCAGTACTTC.

This clonotype was counted many times. The chain combines TRBV9 with TRBJ2-7, with TRBD1 matching over 7 bases. In germline, CDR1 is SGDLS, CDR2 YYNGEE. The V segment lost 3 bases and the J segment 1 base; nucleotides outside the gene matches: 4. The length of the CDR3 is 14 residues. The CDR3 nucleotides read TGTGCCAGCAGCGCGAGGGACAGTTCCTACGAGCAGTACTTC. It specifies CASSARDSSYEQYF.

The chain carries TRBV7-6 and TRBJ2-7; TRBD1 matches at 11 bases. The CDR3 consists of 15 residues. V shed 4 bases, J shed 4 bases, and the junction held 6 bases outside the gene matches. CDR1 SGHVS and CDR2 FNYEAQ come from the germline V gene. Written as DNA, the CDR3 is TGTGCCAGCAGCTCAGGGACAGGGGGTGAATACGAGCAGTACTTC. Amino acid sequence: CASSSGTGGEYEQYF. The full variable domain, its missing parts supplied by reference TRBV7-6 and TRBJ2-7, is GAGVSQSPRYKVTKRGQDVALRCDPISGHVSLYWYRQALGQGPEFLTYFNYEAQQDKSGLPNDRFSAERPEGSISTLTIQRTEQRDSAMYRCASSSGTGGEYEQYFGPGTRLTVT.